The 25 T cell receptor beta chains given below trace back to one sample, sequenced in a study of T cell responses to AZD1222 COVID-19 vaccine. Clones were read by immunoSEQ multiplex PCR, and TCRdb kept only the in-frame ones, dropping some. This sample has about 140,000 clones, with 88% found just once. This sample comprised peripheral blood, obtained 28 days after the second AZD1222 dose. These receptors were obtained from an adult who received the AZD1222 COVID-19 vaccine.

This rearrangement joins TRBV27 to TRBJ1-2, with unresolved D. The CDR3 totals 16 residues. CDR1 is MNHEY, CDR2 SMNVEV, per germline (reference sequence). Trimming cost V 4 bases and J 2 bases, with 17 bases left between them. CDR3 in amino acids: CASSSPQSLLNYGYTF. CDR3 nucleotide sequence: TGTGCCAGCAGTTCACCACAGAGCTTACTGAACTATGGCTACACCTTC.

V usage is TRBV28 and J usage is TRBJ1-4, with a possible D match to TRBD1 (6 bases). The V gene's germline CDR1 is MDHEN and CDR2 SYDVKM. Deletions cut 8 bases from V and 8 bases from J, with 15 bases between. The CDR3 is 13 amino acids. The CDR3 DNA is TGTGCCAGCGGAATGAGGGGGAAAGAAAAACTGTTTTTT. Amino acid sequence: CASGMRGKEKLFF.

This clone has a single count. V usage is TRBV3-1 (or the pseudogene TRBV3-2) and J usage is TRBJ1-2, with D uncertain. The CDR3 has 16 residues. Germline CDR1 and CDR2: LGHDT and YNNKEL (reference sequence). V was pared by 3 bases and J by 5 bases, with 19 bases between. In DNA form, the CDR3 reads TGTGCCAGCAGCCATTATGCCGCTGTCAGAAGGTATGGCTACACCTTC. Translation: CASSHYAAVRRYGYTF.

This chain uses TRBV29-1 with TRBJ2-2; D unclear. There are 13 residues in the CDR3. CDR1 is SQVTM, CDR2 ANQGSEA, per germline. Trimming left V 3 bases short and J 1 base short, with 6 bases between. CDR3 amino acids: CSVDGGNTGELFF. DNA for the CDR3: TGCAGCGTTGATGGCGGGAACACCGGGGAGCTGTTTTTT.

The chain combines TRBV6-5 with TRBJ1-3, with D hard to call. The V end lost 5 bases, the J end lost 0 bases, and 11 bases lay between the germline ends. The length of the CDR3 is 15 residues. CDR1 and CDR2 (germline): MNHEY, SVGAGI. CDR3 DNA: TGTGCCAGCAGTCCGGGCTCATTCTCTGGAAACACCATATATTTT. It encodes CASSPGSFSGNTIYF.

J is TRBJ1-4 and V is TRBV21-1. TRBV21-1 is a recognized pseudogene. This CDR3 has 14 amino acids. CDR3: CASGRGWANEKLFF. CDR3 coding DNA: TGTGCCAGCGGCAGGGGGTGGGCTAATGAAAAACTGTTTTTT.

This clone occurred a few times. The rearrangement links TRBV5-1 to TRBJ2-5; 8 nucleotides agree with TRBD1. Germline CDR1 and CDR2: SGHRS and YFSETQ. The length of the CDR3 is 16 residues. V was pared by 6 bases and J by 5 bases, with 15 bases of the junction left unmatched. CDR3 region: CASTPRAGGRQETQYF. The CDR3 DNA sequence: TGCGCCAGCACTCCTCGGGCAGGGGGCCGGCAGGAGACCCAGTACTTC.

This clone was picked up one time. This chain links TRBV18 with TRBJ1-5; perhaps TRBD1 as D (5 bases). The CDR3 sequence is 14 residues long. Trimming removed 5 bases at V and 4 bases at J, with 12 bases between. Germline loops: CDR1 KGHSH, CDR2 LQKENI. CDR3 loop: CASSSQGVNQPQHF. The CDR3 nucleotides are TGTGCCAGCTCATCCCAGGGAGTGAATCAGCCCCAGCATTTT.

V is TRBV3-1 (or the pseudogene TRBV3-2) and J is TRBJ2-3; TRBD2 matches 8 bases. There are 15 residues in the CDR3. Germline loops: CDR1 LGHDT, CDR2 YNNKEL (reference sequence). Trimming took 7 bases from V and 5 from J; bases not matched to a gene: 11. The CDR3 protein is CASTPRTSLGDTQYF. CDR3 DNA: TGTGCCAGCACCCCACGGACTAGCTTAGGAGATACGCAGTATTTT.

The J gene is TRBJ1-1, the V gene TRBV12-3 or TRBV12-4; unclear D gene. V lost 3 bases and J lost 1, with 3 bases in between. The CDR3 contains 12 residues. In DNA, the CDR3 is TGTGCCAGCAGTTTTGGGAACACTGAAGCTTTCTTT. It yields the protein CASSFGNTEAFF.

CDR3 protein: CASSVAVATEAFF. In nucleotides, the CDR3 is TGTGCCAGCAGCGTAGCAGTGGCCACTGAAGCTTTCTTT. The V and J genes are TRBV9 and TRBJ1-1; the D is unclear. Germline V gene lookup returns CDR1 SGDLS and CDR2 YYNGEE. V dropped 0 bases and J dropped 4 bases, with 7 bases sitting between them. The CDR3 extends over 13 amino acids.

The chain recombines TRBV29-1 with TRBJ2-2, with 7 bases fitting TRBD2. Germline CDR1 SQVTM, CDR2 ANQGSEA. The CDR3 runs 16 residues. J gave up 2 bases and V 4 bases, and 10 bases lay outside the gene matches. CDR3 coding DNA: TGCAGCGTTGGGGGGGGAGGTAGCGGTAACACCGGGGAGCTGTTTTTT. Amino acid sequence: CSVGGGGSGNTGELFF.

This clone was recorded a few times. This chain joins TRBV28 and TRBJ2-2; 10 positions agree with TRBD1. This CDR3 has 17 residues. Germline trimming cut 3 bases from V and 3 bases from J; bases unmatched to any gene: 7. CDR1 is MDHEN, CDR2 SYDVKM, per germline. The CDR3 here is CASSFGGTGDYTGELFF. The CDR3 region has the DNA TGTGCCAGCAGTTTTGGTGGGACAGGGGACTACACCGGGGAGCTGTTTTTT.

This chain links TRBV19 with TRBJ1-5, with unresolved D. There are 14 residues in the CDR3. Germline V gene sequence: CDR1 LNHDA, CDR2 SQIVND (reference sequence). Between the trimmed V and J ends, which lost 1 base and 2 bases, there was a span of 6 bases. In DNA form, the CDR3 reads TGTGCCAGTAGTATAGTCGCAGGCAATCAGCCCCAGCATTTT. It specifies CASSIVAGNQPQHF.

This clone was detected a few times. The V gene is TRBV5-6, the J gene TRBJ1-1; D is unclear. Between the trimmed V and J ends, which lost 5 bases and 1 base, there was a span of 9 bases. Germline V CDR1 and CDR2: SGHDT, YYEEEE. The CDR3 extends over 13 amino acids. This CDR3 reads CASRTAGNTEAFF. CDR3 bases: TGTGCCAGCAGGACCGCCGGGAACACTGAAGCTTTCTTT.

This chain joins TRBV5-6 and TRBJ1-3; no reliable D call. Trimming cost V 0 bases and J 4 bases, with 8 bases left between them. From germline, CDR1 is SGHDT and CDR2 YYEEEE. The CDR3 runs 14 residues. The DNA of the CDR3 is TGTGCCAGCAGCTTGGGGCTAGAGGGAAACACCATATATTTT. It yields the protein CASSLGLEGNTIYF.

The genes are TRBV29-1 and TRBJ1-1; D perhaps matches TRBD1 (5 bases). Per germline, CDR1 SQVTM and CDR2 ANQGSEA. The germline V and J ends were trimmed by 5 bases and 3 bases, with 16 bases remaining between them. The CDR3 runs 14 residues. The CDR3 DNA sequence: TGCAGCGTTACCCACACCATAGGGGACACTGAAGCTTTCTTT. Translation: CSVTHTIGDTEAFF.

This sequence joins TRBV5-4 and TRBJ2-5; D possibly uses TRBD1 or TRBD2 (5 bases each). Per the germline V gene, CDR1 is SGHNT and CDR2 is YYREEE (reference sequence). Trimming removed 4 bases from V and 1 base from J, with 17 bases in between. The CDR3 totals 16 residues. CDR3 loop: CASSPGGQGPQETQYF. The CDR3 DNA reads TGTGCCAGCAGCCCCGGCGGGCAGGGCCCCCAAGAGACCCAGTACTTC. The full variable domain, with the rest looked up from reference TRBV5-4 and TRBJ2-5, is ETGVTQSPTHLIKTRGQQVTLRCSSQSGHNTVSWYQQALGQGPQFIFQYYREEENGRGNFPPRFSGLQFPNYSSELNVNALELDDSALYLCASSPGGQGPQETQYFGPGTRLLVL.

The rearrangement links TRBV14 to TRBJ1-5, with TRBD1 as a possible D gene (5 bases). This CDR3 is built from 13 residues. Germline V gene sequence: CDR1 SGHDN, CDR2 FVKESK. Trimming cost V 1 base and J 6 bases, with 7 bases left between them. CDR3 sequence reads: CASSQAGGQPQHF. Here the CDR3 DNA reads TGTGCCAGCAGCCAAGCCGGGGGTCAGCCCCAGCATTTT.

This clone was seen once. V gene TRBV30 combines with J gene TRBJ2-4; D is unresolved. Germline values: CDR1 GTSNPN, CDR2 SVGIG (reference sequence). This CDR3 spans 14 amino acids. V was trimmed by 0 bases and J by 2 bases, leaving 8 bases between them. The DNA for the CDR3 is TGTGCCTGGAGTGTTAGGCGGACCAAAAACATTCAGTACTTC. It codes for CAWSVRRTKNIQYF.

As regards this clone: One end of the junction is discordant with germline, which a read error may explain. J is TRBJ1-4 and V is TRBV3-1 (or the pseudogene TRBV3-2), with TRBD1 identical over 7 bases. Germline V gives CDR1 LGHDT, CDR2 YNNKEL (reference sequence). The CDR3 covers 14 residues. The CDR3 loop is CASSQGDYRGGAIF. DNA for the CDR3: TGTGCCAGCAGCCAAGGCGATTACAGGGGAGGGGCCATTTTT.

The table lists this clone with a count of one. The chain recombines TRBV19 with TRBJ2-3; possibly TRBD2 for D (5 bases). The CDR3 runs to 15 residues. Trimming cost V 5 bases and J 1 base, with 13 bases left between them. From germline, CDR1 is LNHDA and CDR2 SQIVND (reference sequence). DNA for the CDR3: TGTGCCAGTAGTTCATCCGACTACCGCACAGATACGCAGTATTTT. This gives the protein CASSSSDYRTDTQYF.

The chain uses TRBV7-3 and TRBJ1-1; D is ambiguous. The germline V gene has CDR1 SGHTA and CDR2 FQGTGA. The CDR3 has 13 residues. V lost 5 bases and J lost 0, with 7 bases in between. CDR3 sequence: CASSLWMNTEAFF. The CDR3 coding sequence is TGTGCCAGCAGCCTCTGGATGAACACTGAAGCTTTCTTT.

This sequence joins TRBV30 and TRBJ2-7; tentatively, D is TRBD1 (6 bases). The CDR3 is 11 residues long. V gave up 4 bases and J gave up 2 bases, with 6 bases separating them. The germline V gene encodes CDR1 GTSNPN and CDR2 SVGIG (reference sequence). The CDR3 coding sequence is TGTGCCTGGACAGGGGCCTACGAGCAGTACTTC. As protein: CAWTGAYEQYF.

This clone was observed once. In DNA form, the CDR3 reads TGTGCCAGCAGCTCCTGGGGGACGGGAGGGTACAATGAGCAGTTCTTC. Its protein is CASSSWGTGGYNEQFF. V usage is TRBV7-3 and J usage is TRBJ2-1, with 8 bases aligning to TRBD2. This CDR3 spans 16 amino acids. CDR1 SGHTA and CDR2 FQGTGA come from the germline V gene. V was pared by 4 bases and J by 4 bases, with 9 bases of the junction left unmatched.